This T cell receptor beta chain appears in the sequencing data of a study of shared clonotypes between healthy human individuals. The CDR3 sequence is 17 residues long. The trim removed 7 bases at V and 2 bases at J, leaving 10 bases unmatched. Germline loops: CDR1 MDHEN, CDR2 SYDVKM. Only in-frame clones appear in the TCRdb table, and some are missing; sequencing was by immunoSEQ multiplex PCR. The table has 1 million to 1.2 million clones, about 80% seen once. The sequence was obtained from a man younger than 30 in good health. Some clones in this sample may be carry-over from other donors' samples. The chain is built from TRBV28 and TRBJ2-3, with 12 bases identical to TRBD2. The specimen sequenced was memory CD4+ T cells from PBMCs. Regarding subset: CD45RA-negative fraction. CDR3 region: CASTPLGLAGLTDTQYF. DNA of the CDR3: TGTGCCAGCACGCCCCTCGGACTAGCGGGACTCACAGATACGCAGTATTTT.